This T cell receptor beta chain was recovered during a study of control samples from healthy donors and cancer patients. Trimming took 5 bases from V and 1 from J, leaving 9 bases between them. CDR3 size: 14 residues. CDR1 is SGHTA, CDR2 FQGTGA, per germline. TCRdb's copy holds only in-frame clones and misses some; the assay was immunoSEQ multiplex PCR. Found here are 60,000 to 80,000 clones, roughly 87% of them singletons; the top ten hold just under 4%. This clone appeared a few times. This sample also contains other DNA sequences that code for the same CDR3. The rearrangement joins TRBV7-3 to TRBJ2-1; D ambiguous. The sequence was collected from a woman aged 50 to 60 in good health. Material for sequencing was blood. CDR3 residues: CASSPRPSYNEQFF. CDR3 nucleotides: TGTGCCAGCAGCCCCCGTCCTTCCTACAATGAGCAGTTCTTC.